The text below deals with one T cell receptor beta chain. Antigen specificity is unknown. Clones were sequenced by immunoSEQ multiplex PCR, and TCRdb holds only the in-frame ones, with some missing. The sample shows 130,000 or so clones, roughly 90% of them seen only once. This sample was taken from a study of cytomegalovirus exposure and HLA in healthy donors. Study conclusions and caveats: TCR clusters originating in the first cohort tended to co-occur in the roughly 120 validation repertoires, according to a later analysis.

The clonotype originates from a man aged 30 to 39 in good health and CMV-seronegative. The material sequenced was PBMCs.

CDR3: CASSLLSQETQYF. The CDR3 region has the DNA TGTGCCAGCAGTTTACTTTCCCAAGAGACCCAGTACTTC. This chain joins TRBV27 and TRBJ2-5; unclear D gene. V shed 2 bases and J shed 1 base, with 5 bases lying between them. Germline CDR1 is MNHEY and CDR2 is SMNVEV (reference sequence). The CDR3 covers 13 residues.